A single TCR beta chain is shown here with its context. Its matching antigen is unknown. This record belongs to a study of T-cell reconstitution after alpha-beta-depleted transplantation in children. General study findings and limits: For some patients, TCRbeta diversity was high at day 60 because of recipient T cells and thymic progenitors that survived. As was reported, about two months after transplant, alpha-beta T cells came from several hundred expanded graft clones. It was newly produced T cells that mostly accounted for T-cell counts and diversity one year after transplant.

Germline V gene data show CDR1 as LNHNV and CDR2 as YYDKDF (reference sequence). Between the trimmed V and J ends, which lost 0 bases and 0 bases, there was a span of 15 bases. The CDR3 extends over 18 amino acids. Unique molecular identifiers were incorporated during preparation of the TCRbeta library. TCRdb re-called the PCR reads with MiXCR, one entry per CDR3 protein. The data show under 400,000 distinct CDR3 sequences, with approximately 23% seen just once and 9.5% to 12% held by the top ten. The J gene is TRBJ2-4, the V gene TRBV15; D is unclear. This receptor was identified in a male patient younger than 18 who had a stem cell transplant for acute lymphoblastic leukemia, so the T cells may come from the graft donor. Specimen: PBMCs, mostly from graft donor cells, collected 180 days after TCRalphabeta/CD19-depleted stem cell transplant. CDR3 region: CATSREKGSSVAKNIQYF. The CDR3 region has the DNA TGTGCCACCAGCAGAGAGAAAGGTTCCTCTGTAGCCAAAAACATTCAGTACTTC. The variable domain in full, completed from reference TRBV15 and TRBJ2-4, reads DAMVIQNPRYQVTQFGKPVTLSCSQTLNHNVMYWYQQKSSQAPKLLFHYYDKDFNNEADTPDNFQSRRPNTSFCFLDIRSPGLGDTAMYLCATSREKGSSVAKNIQYFGAGTRLSVL.